These T cell receptor beta chains were read from a single sample in a study of monozygotic twins with cystic fibrosis. Data came from immunoSEQ multiplex PCR; TCRdb stores just in-frame clones and leaves some out. The sample has tens of thousands of clones, about 97% seen once. Sequenced sample: blood. Receptors were obtained from a girl aged 5-17 years with cystic fibrosis. Both conserved end residues are part of each CDR3. The D gene is left open where the match is weak. Size tells how often a clone was seen (once, few, many) or the class of an expanded clone, and some rows leave it out.

TRBV6-5	NA	TRBJ2-5	12	NA	CASGPEGETQYF	TGTGCCAGCGGCCCGGAGGGGGAGACCCAGTACTTC
TRBV30	TRBD1	TRBJ2-1	14	NA	CAWRQGFSYNEQFF	TGTGCCTGGAGACAGGGGTTCTCCTACAATGAGCAGTTCTTC
TRBV28	NA	TRBJ1-1	17	NA	CASSLSPGAGTHTEAFF	TGTGCCAGCAGTTTATCCCCAGGGGCCGGTACGCACACTGAAGCTTTCTTT
TRBV7-2	NA	TRBJ2-3	15	NA	CASSLVRGATDTQYF	TGTGCCAGCAGCTTGGTCAGGGGAGCCACAGATACGCAGTATTTT
TRBV5-1	NA	TRBJ2-7	16	NA	CASSPPSSGPDNEQYF	TGCGCCAGCAGCCCACCCTCGAGTGGCCCAGACAACGAGCAGTACTTC
TRBV6-1	NA	TRBJ2-7	14	NA	CASGPQPSSYEQYF	TGTGCCAGCGGCCCCCAACCGAGCTCCTACGAGCAGTACTTC
TRBV4-3	TRBD2	TRBJ2-2	18	once	CASSQPRLAGGFTGELFF	TGCGCCAGCAGCCAACCTCGACTAGCGGGAGGCTTCACCGGGGAGCTGTTTTTT
TRBV7-2	TRBD2	TRBJ2-1	15	NA	CASSRLAGRYNEQFF	TGTGCCAGCAGCCGACTAGCGGGAAGGTACAATGAGCAGTTCTTC
TRBV6-5	NA	TRBJ1-5	13	once	CASRLTQNQPQHF	TGTGCCAGCAGGTTAACGCAAAATCAGCCCCAGCATTTT
TRBV5-1	NA	TRBJ2-1	15	NA	CASSLVFRLDNEQFF	TGCGCCAGCAGCTTGGTTTTTCGACTTGACAATGAGCAGTTCTTC
TRBV15	NA	TRBJ1-5	16	NA	CATSRVHRESNQPQHF	TGTGCCACCAGCAGAGTTCACAGGGAGAGCAATCAGCCCCAGCATTTT
TRBV5-5	NA	TRBJ2-5	13	NA	CASSRAPQETQYF	TGTGCCAGCAGCCGAGCACCTCAAGAGACCCAGTACTTC
TRBV2	NA	TRBJ1-1	14	NA	CASTVVRRDTEAFF	TGTGCCAGCACGGTCGTGAGGAGAGACACTGAAGCTTTCTTT
TRBV7-6	NA	TRBJ1-2	14	NA	CASSTNPGLGGYTF	TGTGCCAGCAGCACTAATCCAGGGTTGGGTGGCTACACCTTC
TRBV6-5	NA	TRBJ2-2	13	NA	CASKPEYTGELFF	TGTGCCAGCAAGCCAGAATACACCGGGGAGCTGTTTTTT
TRBV30	TRBD2	TRBJ2-1	14	once	CAWSVSSGKVEQFF	TGTGCCTGGAGTGTCTCTAGCGGGAAGGTTGAGCAGTTCTTC
TRBV2	NA	TRBJ2-2	15	NA	CASTRRGLSTGELFF	TGTGCCAGCACTCGAAGGGGACTTTCTACCGGGGAGCTGTTTTTT
TRBV4-3	TRBD1	TRBJ2-2	15	NA	CASSQDAGGPGELFF	TGCGCCAGCAGCCAAGATGCAGGGGGTCCCGGGGAGCTGTTTTTT
TRBV20-1	NA	TRBJ2-7	11	NA	CSAGVDNEQYF	TGCAGTGCGGGGGTTGACAACGAGCAGTACTTC
TRBV9	TRBD2	TRBJ2-1	16	NA	CASSVGGLGRFNEQFF	TGTGCCAGCAGCGTAGGGGGACTAGGGAGGTTCAATGAGCAGTTCTTC